The clone carrying this T cell receptor (beta chain) has only one observation. As yet, its antigen is unknown. Some clones are missing from TCRdb's copy, which holds only in-frame ones; the method was immunoSEQ multiplex PCR. The table lists 85,000 to 100,000 clones, approximately 89% of them singletons. The record originates from a study of OX40 agonist ivuxolimab in advanced cancers. Study overall: Ivuxolimab, which is an agonistic anti-OX40 (CD134) antibody, was administered to the patients.

Blood sampling was done at baseline, cycle 4 day 1, and cycle 7 day 1. Points from the study as a whole: Expanded clones belonging to CD8+ T cells outnumbered, on average, those of CD4+. Doses of 0.1 to 3.0 mg/kg were accompanied by clonal expansion of CD4+ and CD8+ blood T cells by week 6.

The CDR3 runs to 16 residues. Trimming cost V 10 bases and J 0 bases, with 21 bases left between them. From germline, CDR1 is MNHEY and CDR2 SMNVEV (reference sequence). The chain combines TRBV27 with TRBJ1-1, with D possibly being TRBD1 (5 bases). Specimen: CD4+ or CD8+ T cells sorted from blood, collected in a trial of the OX40 agonist ivuxolimab. The sequence was obtained from an adult with an advanced solid tumor such as melanoma, head and neck, liver or kidney cancer. The CDR3 spells CATPHDRLLLNTEAFF. CDR3 nucleotide sequence: TGTGCCACCCCACACGACAGACTACTGTTGAACACTGAAGCTTTCTTT.